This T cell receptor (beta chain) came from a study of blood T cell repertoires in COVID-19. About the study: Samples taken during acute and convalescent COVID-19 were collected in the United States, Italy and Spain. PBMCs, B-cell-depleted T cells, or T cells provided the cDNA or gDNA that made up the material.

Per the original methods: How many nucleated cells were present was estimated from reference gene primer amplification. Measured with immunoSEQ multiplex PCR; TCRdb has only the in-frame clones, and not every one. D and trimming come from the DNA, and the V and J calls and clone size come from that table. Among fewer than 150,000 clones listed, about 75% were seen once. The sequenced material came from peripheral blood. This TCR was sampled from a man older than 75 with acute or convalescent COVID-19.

CDR3 region: CASSNGGSSGGYEQYF. CDR3 coding DNA: TGCGCCAGCAGCAATGGAGGGTCTAGCGGGGGCTACGAGCAGTACTTC. The chain carries TRBV5-1 and TRBJ2-7; TRBD2 agrees at 10 bases. The CDR3 extends over 16 amino acids. Germline V gene sequence: CDR1 SGHRS, CDR2 YFSETQ. The junction had 10 bases not matched to a gene; V was cut back by 4 bases and J by 3 bases.